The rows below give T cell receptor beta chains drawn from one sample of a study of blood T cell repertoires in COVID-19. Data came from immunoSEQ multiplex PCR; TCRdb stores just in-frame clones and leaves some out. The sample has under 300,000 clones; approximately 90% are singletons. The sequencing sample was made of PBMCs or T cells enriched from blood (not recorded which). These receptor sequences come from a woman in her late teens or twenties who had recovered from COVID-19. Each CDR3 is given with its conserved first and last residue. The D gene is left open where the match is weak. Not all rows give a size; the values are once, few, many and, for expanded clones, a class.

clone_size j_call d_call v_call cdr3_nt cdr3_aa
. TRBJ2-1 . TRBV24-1 TGTGCCACCAGTGTCCCCAACGGCAGGGATGAGCAGTTCTTC CATSVPNGRDEQFF
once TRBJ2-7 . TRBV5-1 TGCGCCAGCAGCATCACTCCAGGGTACGAGCAGTACTTC CASSITPGYEQYF
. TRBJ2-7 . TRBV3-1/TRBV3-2 TGTGCCAGCAGCCAACTAGCTTTGACCTACGAGCAGTACTTC CASSQLALTYEQYF
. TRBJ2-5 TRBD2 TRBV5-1 TGCGCCAGCAGCCCCCTAGCGGGGGGACAAGAGACCCAGTACTTC CASSPLAGGQETQYF
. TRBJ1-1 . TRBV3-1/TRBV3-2 TGTGCCAGCAGCGACGGGACGGGGGGCACTGAAGCTTTCTTT CASSDGTGGTEAFF
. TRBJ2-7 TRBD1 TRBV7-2 TGTGCCAGCAGCTACCGGACAGGGAGGGAGCAGTACTTC CASSYRTGREQYF
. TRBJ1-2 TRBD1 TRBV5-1 TGCGCCAGCAGCCCCGGGACAGGGGTTGGCTACACCTTC CASSPGTGVGYTF
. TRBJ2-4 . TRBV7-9 TGTGCCAGCAGCCCAGGCGAAGTTGTTGACATTCAGTACTTC CASSPGEVVDIQYF
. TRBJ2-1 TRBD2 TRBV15 TGTGCCACCAGCAGAGAAAGGCTAGCGGGAGCGGTAGTCTATGAGCAGTTCTTC CATSRERLAGAVVYEQFF
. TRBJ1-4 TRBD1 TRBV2 TGTGCCAGCAACAACAGGGGGCTGGATGAAAAACTGTTTTTT CASNNRGLDEKLFF
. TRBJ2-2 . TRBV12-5 TGTGCTAGTGGTTTGTGGCTTACCACGAACACCGGGGAGCTGTTTTTT CASGLWLTTNTGELFF
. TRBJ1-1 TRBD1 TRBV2 TGTGCCAGCAGCGGGGACAGGGGCCACACTGAAGCTTTCTTT CASSGDRGHTEAFF
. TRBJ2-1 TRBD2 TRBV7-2 TGTGCCAGCAGCTCGACTAGCGGGAGGTACAATGAGCAGTTCTTC CASSSTSGRYNEQFF
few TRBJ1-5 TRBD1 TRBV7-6 TGTGCCAGCAGCGAGGACAGGGGTAGGAATCAGCCCCAGCATTTT CASSEDRGRNQPQHF
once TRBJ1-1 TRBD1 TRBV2 TGTGCCAGCAGCGCATCTAGGACAGGGAACACTGAAGCTTTCTTT CASSASRTGNTEAFF
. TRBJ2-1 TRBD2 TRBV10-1 TGCGCCAGCATTCTAACTTGGAACACCGCTAGCGGGACGTACAATGAGCAGTTCTTC CASILTWNTASGTYNEQFF
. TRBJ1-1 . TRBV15 TGTGCCACCAGCAGAGAACTCTACAGCACTGAAGCTTTCTTT CATSRELYSTEAFF
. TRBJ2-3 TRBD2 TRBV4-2 TGTGCCAGCAGCCAAGAGACATCGGGACTAGCTCGTGATACGCAGTATTTT CASSQETSGLARDTQYF
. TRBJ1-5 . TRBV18 TGTGCCAGCTCACCGAGGCCGCTGTTGGGGGCCTCCCATCAGCCCCAGCATTTT CASSPRPLLGASHQPQHF
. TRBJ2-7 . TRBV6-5 TGTGCCAGCACCCCCACACGAGAGCAGTACTTC CASTPTREQYF
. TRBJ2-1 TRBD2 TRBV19 TGTGCCAGTAGTACCCCCCTAGCGGGAGGCATTCGGTTCTTC CASSTPLAGGIRFF
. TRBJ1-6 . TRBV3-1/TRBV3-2 TGTGCCAGCAGCCTGTATAGCTCCTATAATTCACCCCTCCACTTT CASSLYSSYNSPLHF
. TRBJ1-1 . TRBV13 TGTGCCAGCAGCTTAGGATTGGAGACTGAAGCTTTCTTT CASSLGLETEAFF
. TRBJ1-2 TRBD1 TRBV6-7 TGTGCCAGCAGCCTTGACGGGACCAGGGGGCGGCCCTATGGCTACACCTTC CASSLDGTRGRPYGYTF
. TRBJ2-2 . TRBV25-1 TGTGCCAGCAGTGAAGGCGGGTCCGGGGAGCTGTTTTTT CASSEGGSGELFF
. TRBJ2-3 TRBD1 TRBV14 TGTGCCAGCAGCCCTCAACAGGGGGCAGATACGCAGTATTTT CASSPQQGADTQYF
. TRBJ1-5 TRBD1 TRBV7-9 TGTGCCAGCAGCCTACAGGGGTACAATCAGCCCCAGCATTTT CASSLQGYNQPQHF
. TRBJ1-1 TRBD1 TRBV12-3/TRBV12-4 TGTGCCAGCAGTCCCAGGGGGGCAGATGAAGCTTTCTTT CASSPRGADEAFF
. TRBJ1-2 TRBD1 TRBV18 TGTGCCAGCTCACGTTCCGGGACAGGGGTCTATGGCTACACCTTC CASSRSGTGVYGYTF
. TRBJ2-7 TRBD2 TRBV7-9 TGTGCCAGCAGCTTAATCGGCGTAGGACTAGCGGGACTATCCTACGAGCAGTACTTC CASSLIGVGLAGLSYEQYF
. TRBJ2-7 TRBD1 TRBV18 TGTGCCAGCTCACCTGGGGACAGGGGCCCCTACGAGCAGTACTTC CASSPGDRGPYEQYF